The rows below give T cell receptor beta chains drawn from one sample of a study of OX40 agonist ivuxolimab in advanced cancers. This table comes from immunoSEQ multiplex PCR, and its TCRdb copy is limited to in-frame clones, with some not included. The sample lists tens of thousands of clones; over 90% were seen once. Sequenced here: CD4+ or CD8+ T cells sorted from blood, sampled in a trial of the OX40 agonist ivuxolimab. Receptor source: an adult with an advanced solid tumor such as melanoma, head and neck, liver or kidney cancer. Each CDR3 is given with its conserved first and last residue. A D gene is named only where the DNA matches it firmly. Clone size appears in some rows only: once, few, many, or a class for an expanded clone.

D gene,J gene,clone size,V gene,CDR3 protein,CDR3 DNA
NA,TRBJ2-7,NA,TRBV7-9,CASSLESHAYEQYF,TGTGCCAGCAGCTTAGAGAGTCACGCCTACGAGCAGTACTTC
NA,TRBJ2-7,NA,TRBV6-6,CASSYSIGSAEQYF,TGTGCCAGCAGTTACTCGATCGGCTCCGCCGAGCAGTACTTC
TRBD1,TRBJ2-7,NA,TRBV23-1,CASSQGGQGTRYSYEQYF,TGCGCCAGCAGTCAAGGGGGACAGGGAACCCGGTACTCCTACGAGCAGTACTTC
NA,TRBJ1-1,NA,TRBV4-1,CASSQRYRDTEAFF,TGCGCCAGCAGCCAGAGGTACAGGGACACTGAAGCTTTCTTT
TRBD1,TRBJ2-7,NA,TRBV5-1,CASSFLQGSHEQYF,TGCGCCAGCAGCTTCCTACAGGGGAGCCACGAGCAGTACTTC
TRBD2,TRBJ2-5,once,TRBV27,CASSYRTSGETQYF,TGTGCCAGCAGCTACAGGACTAGCGGAGAGACCCAGTACTTC
TRBD2,TRBJ2-1,NA,TRBV7-7,CASSLNWREGHNEQFF,TGTGCTAGCAGCTTAAATTGGCGGGAGGGTCACAATGAGCAGTTCTTC
NA,TRBJ1-2,once,TRBV9,CASSVARDYGYTF,TGTGCCAGCAGCGTAGCCAGGGACTATGGCTACACCTTC
NA,TRBJ1-2,once,TRBV6-1,CASSASGADLNYGYTF,TGTGCCAGCAGTGCTTCGGGGGCAGACCTTAACTATGGCTACACCTTC
NA,TRBJ1-1,NA,TRBV6-6,CASRYMIEAFF,TGTGCCAGCAGATATATGATTGAAGCTTTCTTT
TRBD1,TRBJ2-3,NA,TRBV9,CASSAYPQGALTDTQYF,TGTGCCAGCAGCGCCTATCCCCAGGGGGCATTGACAGATACGCAGTATTTT
NA,TRBJ1-2,medium-sized,TRBV5-4,CASSRWGEGYGYTF,TGTGCCAGCAGCCGGTGGGGTGAGGGCTATGGCTACACCTTC
NA,TRBJ2-6,NA,TRBV7-6,CASSPTLSVSGANVLTF,TGTGCCAGCAGCCCGACCCTGTCAGTCTCTGGGGCCAACGTCCTGACTTTC
NA,TRBJ2-7,NA,TRBV27,CASSRAVSSYEQYF,TGTGCCAGCAGCAGGGCTGTTAGCTCCTACGAGCAGTACTTC
TRBD1,TRBJ1-2,NA,TRBV28,CATWTGKGADYGYTF,TGTGCCACCTGGACAGGGAAAGGTGCGGACTATGGCTACACCTTC
NA,TRBJ2-2,NA,TRBV7-8,CASSLFGDSGELFF,TGTGCCAGCAGCTTGTTTGGTGATTCCGGGGAGCTGTTTTTT
NA,TRBJ1-1,NA,TRBV7-6,CASSLAMGGHEAFF,TGTGCCAGCAGCTTAGCAATGGGGGGACATGAAGCTTTCTTT
NA,TRBJ2-3,NA,TRBV6-1,CASRSTGTDTQYF,TGTGCCAGCAGATCGACAGGCACAGATACGCAGTATTTT
NA,TRBJ2-1,NA,TRBV9,CASSGPPFGYNEQFF,TGTGCCAGCAGCGGCCCCCCTTTTGGCTACAATGAGCAGTTCTTC
NA,TRBJ1-1,NA,TRBV6-5,CASHLGGGTEAFF,TGTGCCAGCCACCTTGGGGGTGGCACTGAAGCTTTCTTT
TRBD1,TRBJ1-2,NA,TRBV27,CASSPQGARGYGYTF,TGTGCCAGCAGTCCTCAGGGGGCGCGGGGCTATGGCTACACCTTC
NA,TRBJ1-6,NA,TRBV6-5,CASSYSSKGPNSPLHF,TGTGCCAGCAGTTACTCTTCTAAGGGGCCTAATTCACCCCTCCACTTT
NA,TRBJ1-1,NA,TRBV15,CATSRDRASAWGSEAFF,TGTGCCACCAGCAGAGATCGTGCTAGCGCTTGGGGGAGTGAAGCTTTCTTT
NA,TRBJ2-7,NA,TRBV28,CASSSGSFRLEQYF,TGTGCCAGCAGTTCCGGCTCCTTTCGACTCGAGCAGTACTTC
NA,TRBJ1-2,NA,TRBV2,CASSEESQPNYGYTF,TGTGCCAGCAGTGAAGAGTCGCAGCCTAACTATGGCTACACCTTC
TRBD2,TRBJ2-7,NA,TRBV19,CASRLALSYEQYF,TGTGCCAGTCGACTAGCCCTCTCCTACGAGCAGTACTTC
NA,TRBJ1-2,NA,TRBV2,CASSESSGTARTGYTF,TGTGCCAGCAGTGAAAGTTCAGGGACCGCCCGAACTGGCTACACCTTC
NA,TRBJ1-5,NA,TRBV28,CASSAPRGQFNQPQHF,TGTGCCAGCAGTGCACCCCGAGGCCAGTTTAATCAGCCCCAGCATTTT
TRBD2,TRBJ2-3,NA,TRBV5-1,CASSLGPSGRTDTQYF,TGCGCCAGCAGCTTGGGTCCTAGCGGGCGCACAGATACGCAGTATTTT
TRBD2,TRBJ2-7,once,TRBV19,CASRVAGASSYEQYF,TGTGCCAGTCGGGTAGCGGGAGCCTCCTCCTACGAGCAGTACTTC
TRBD1,TRBJ2-5,NA,TRBV5-6,CASSRRPTGGIRETQYF,TGTGCCAGCAGCCGACGCCCAACAGGGGGGATAAGAGAGACCCAGTACTTC
NA,TRBJ1-5,NA,TRBV9,CASSVGSLQPQHF,TGTGCCAGCAGCGTAGGTAGTCTTCAGCCCCAGCATTTT
TRBD1,TRBJ2-7,NA,TRBV6-5,CASSSGQGPYEQYF,TGTGCCAGCAGCTCGGGACAGGGGCCCTACGAGCAGTACTTC
TRBD2,TRBJ2-7,NA,TRBV27,CASSLRPGTSYYEQYF,TGTGCCAGCAGTTTACGGCCCGGGACTAGCTACTACGAGCAGTACTTC
NA,TRBJ2-3,NA,TRBV5-6,CASSWGNPTDTQYF,TGTGCCAGCAGCTGGGGGAACCCCACAGATACGCAGTATTTT
NA,TRBJ2-6,NA,TRBV6-5,CASSGWSSGANVLTF,TGTGCCAGCAGCGGGTGGAGCTCTGGGGCCAACGTCCTGACTTTC
TRBD1,TRBJ2-7,few,TRBV5-1,CASSSPGQGIYEQYF,TGCGCCAGCAGCTCTCCGGGACAGGGTATCTACGAGCAGTACTTC
NA,TRBJ1-3,NA,TRBV27,CASSFQGHSGNTIYF,TGTGCCAGCAGTTTCCAGGGCCACTCTGGAAACACCATATATTTT
TRBD1,TRBJ2-7,NA,TRBV4-1,CASSHQQGYEQYF,TGCGCCAGCAGCCACCAACAGGGGTACGAGCAGTACTTC
NA,TRBJ1-1,few,TRBV30,CAWSVVGLNTEAFF,TGTGCCTGGAGTGTGGTGGGGTTGAACACTGAAGCTTTCTTT
NA,TRBJ2-2,NA,TRBV7-9,CASSPLIRSTGELFF,TGTGCCAGCAGTCCCCTAATTAGATCCACCGGGGAGCTGTTTTTT
TRBD2,TRBJ2-1,NA,TRBV4-3,CASSPGTSGYPLYNEQFF,TGCGCCAGCAGCCCCGGGACTAGCGGATACCCCCTATACAATGAGCAGTTCTTC
NA,TRBJ2-1,NA,TRBV9,CASSVGGLQGSYNEQFF,TGTGCCAGCAGCGTAGGGGGCCTCCAGGGCTCGTACAATGAGCAGTTCTTC
NA,TRBJ2-1,NA,TRBV7-8,CASSITNEQFF,TGTGCCAGCAGCATCACTAATGAGCAGTTCTTC
NA,TRBJ1-5,few,TRBV7-9,CASSLADQPQHF,TGTGCCAGCAGCTTAGCAGATCAGCCCCAGCATTTT
TRBD2,TRBJ2-3,NA,TRBV28,CASSRKGLAETDTQYF,TGTGCCAGCAGCCGAAAGGGACTAGCGGAAACAGATACGCAGTATTTT
NA,TRBJ2-3,NA,TRBV28,CASSFRVVLVSTDTQYF,TGTGCCAGCAGTTTTCGGGTAGTATTAGTAAGCACGGATACGCAGTATTTT
TRBD1,TRBJ2-7,once,TRBV30,CAWGGTGGYEQYF,TGTGCCTGGGGAGGGACAGGGGGCTACGAGCAGTACTTC
NA,TRBJ1-2,NA,TRBV6-5,CASSYSIAGALHGYTF,TGTGCCAGCAGTTACTCGATAGCGGGGGCGTTACATGGCTACACCTTC